These 9 T cell receptor beta chains were sequenced from one sample in a study of identical twins. TCRdb redid the calling of the 5' RACE reads with MiXCR, one entry per CDR3 protein. The sample records under 250,000 distinct CDR3 sequences, 6.5% to 9% being singletons. These data were also reused for a study on yellow fever vaccine responses in identical twins.

Sample: CD8+ T cells sorted from blood. These receptors were collected from a woman aged 18-29 years in good health.

Note on this clonotype: A much larger clone lies one base from this, so it may be a read error. This chain joins TRBV3-1 and TRBJ2-5; 10 nucleotides agree with TRBD2. This CDR3 has 17 amino acids. Looked up from germline, CDR1 is LGHDT and CDR2 is YNNKEL (reference sequence). CDR3 protein: CATSQWTTSGWQETQYF. For the CDR3, the DNA is TGTGCCACCAGCCAGTGGACGACTAGCGGGTGGCAAGAGACCCAGTACTTC.

The chain links TRBV28 to TRBJ1-4; no definite D call. Trimming removed 3 bases at V and 7 bases at J, with 6 bases between. The CDR3 spans 12 residues. Germline assignment: CDR1 MDHEN and CDR2 SYDVKM. CDR3 protein: CASSFGSEKLFF. DNA for the CDR3: TGTGCCAGCAGTTTCGGTAGTGAAAAACTGTTTTTT.

This clonotype was seen a few times. This rearrangement joins TRBV5-6 to TRBJ2-3; TRBD2 matches at 10 bases. The CDR3 is 17 amino acids. Germline CDR1 SGHDT, CDR2 YYEEEE. Germline trimming cut 0 bases from V and 4 bases from J; bases unmatched to any gene: 8. The CDR3 is CASSLGIVAGGPDTQYF. For the CDR3, the DNA is TGTGCCAGCAGCTTGGGAATAGTAGCGGGGGGCCCAGATACGCAGTATTTT.

This clonotype turned up a few times. The rearrangement joins TRBV28 to TRBJ2-1; the D gene is possibly TRBD1 (6 bases). Trimming stripped 3 bases from V and 4 bases from J, with 13 bases between. Germline assignment: CDR1 MDHEN and CDR2 SYDVKM. The CDR3 runs 15 residues. The CDR3 DNA is TGTGCCAGCAGTTTGAAGGCAGGGGCTTACAATGAGCAGTTCTTC. Encoded protein: CASSLKAGAYNEQFF.

Ten or more counts support this clonotype. CDR3 nucleotides: TGCGCCAGCAGCCAAGATCTTTATGGGGGGAATGAGCAGTTCTTC. It translates to CASSQDLYGGNEQFF. The rearrangement links TRBV4-1 to TRBJ2-1; D is possibly TRBD2 (6 bases). Germline V CDR1 and CDR2: MGHRA, YSYEKL. This CDR3 has 15 amino acids. V was clipped by 0 bases and J by 7 bases, with 13 bases between them.

This clonotype was recorded a few times. The chain is built from TRBV20-1 and TRBJ2-5, with TRBD1 matching over 8 bases. The trim removed 0 bases at V and 2 bases at J, leaving 5 bases unmatched. Germline assignment: CDR1 DFQATT and CDR2 SNEGSKA (reference sequence). The CDR3 spans 15 residues. CDR3 region: CSARDSRGLQETQYF. CDR3 in DNA: TGCAGTGCTAGAGATTCCAGGGGGCTACAAGAGACCCAGTACTTC.

This clonotype was seen a few times. V gene TRBV12-3 or TRBV12-4 combines with J gene TRBJ2-2; possibly TRBD2 for D (5 bases). Trimming stripped 6 bases from V and 3 bases from J, with 11 bases between. The CDR3 is 14 amino acids. DNA of the CDR3: TGTGCCAGCAGGGTCCGGGATGACACCGGGGAGCTGTTTTTT. This encodes CASRVRDDTGELFF.

This clonotype was seen only a few times. The chain combines TRBV3-1 with TRBJ2-5, with D possibly being TRBD1 or TRBD2 (6 bases each). Trimming removed 0 bases from V and 2 bases from J, with 10 bases in between. This CDR3 region has 15 residues. CDR1 is LGHDT and CDR2 is YNNKEL in the germline V gene (reference sequence). The CDR3 reads CASSQEGGRQETQYF. CDR3 in DNA: TGTGCCAGCAGCCAAGAGGGGGGCCGACAAGAGACCCAGTACTTC.

This clonotype was seen only a few times. The chain combines TRBV24-1 with TRBJ2-1; 8 bases line up with TRBD2. Germline V gene data show CDR1 as KGHDR and CDR2 as SFDVKD. J gave up 6 bases and V 0 bases, and 3 bases lay outside the gene matches. This CDR3 contains 15 residues. DNA for the CDR3: TGTGCCACCAGTGATTTGACTAGCGGACTCAATGAGCAGTTCTTC. This gives the protein CATSDLTSGLNEQFF.